A selection of T cell receptor beta chains follows, all from one sample in a study of cytomegalovirus exposure and HLA in healthy donors. Sequenced by immunoSEQ multiplex PCR; TCRdb stores in-frame clones only, minus some. The sample includes some 63,000 clones, 70% to 90% of them seen just once. Sequencing was performed on PBMCs. Receptors were obtained from a woman between 18 and 30 years old in good health and CMV-seronegative. CDR3s include the opening cysteine and the closing phenylalanine or tryptophan. A D gene is named only where the DNA matches it firmly. Clone size is stated in some rows and not others, as once, few, many or a class when expanded.

d_gene: NA; j_gene: TRBJ2-2; abundance: NA; v_gene: TRBV7-9; CDR3aa: CASSLELPTGELFF; CDR3nt: TGTGCCAGCAGCTTAGAGCTGCCCACCGGGGAGCTGTTTTTT
d_gene: NA; j_gene: TRBJ2-7; abundance: once; v_gene: TRBV19; CDR3aa: CASSISRLASYEQYF; CDR3nt: TGTGCCAGTAGTATTTCGAGGCTAGCGTCCTACGAGCAGTACTTC
d_gene: TRBD1; j_gene: TRBJ2-1; abundance: NA; v_gene: TRBV16; CDR3aa: CASSHRTGLYNEQFF; CDR3nt: TGTGCCAGCAGCCACCGGACAGGGTTGTACAATGAGCAGTTCTTC
d_gene: TRBD1; j_gene: TRBJ2-2; abundance: NA; v_gene: TRBV18; CDR3aa: CASSRQGSTGELFF; CDR3nt: TGTGCCAGCTCTCGACAGGGGAGCACCGGGGAGCTGTTTTTT
d_gene: TRBD1; j_gene: TRBJ2-2; abundance: NA; v_gene: TRBV7-9; CDR3aa: CASSLTRDRPNTGELFF; CDR3nt: TGTGCCAGCAGCTTAACCCGGGACAGGCCTAACACCGGGGAGCTGTTTTTT
d_gene: TRBD2; j_gene: TRBJ2-3; abundance: NA; v_gene: TRBV28; CDR3aa: CASSSRTSGIGFTDTQYF; CDR3nt: TGTGCCAGCAGTTCTCGGACTAGCGGGATCGGGTTCACAGATACGCAGTATTTT
d_gene: NA; j_gene: TRBJ1-5; abundance: NA; v_gene: TRBV5-4; CDR3aa: CASSLGADQPQHF; CDR3nt: TGTGCCAGCAGCTTGGGGGCAGATCAGCCCCAGCATTTT
d_gene: NA; j_gene: TRBJ2-3; abundance: NA; v_gene: TRBV5-1; CDR3aa: CASSYYDSRELTDTQYF; CDR3nt: TGCGCCAGCAGCTATTACGACTCGAGGGAACTAACAGATACGCAGTATTTT
d_gene: NA; j_gene: TRBJ2-7; abundance: NA; v_gene: TRBV5-1; CDR3aa: CASSLVPGGLGQYF; CDR3nt: TGCGCCAGCAGCTTGGTTCCCGGGGGATTAGGGCAGTACTTC
d_gene: NA; j_gene: TRBJ1-2; abundance: NA; v_gene: TRBV19; CDR3aa: CASRDAGEVFGYTF; CDR3nt: TGTGCCAGTAGAGATGCGGGGGAGGTTTTCGGCTACACCTTC
d_gene: NA; j_gene: TRBJ1-5; abundance: NA; v_gene: TRBV6-1; CDR3aa: CASTYEVNQPQHF; CDR3nt: TGTGCCAGCACCTACGAGGTGAATCAGCCCCAGCATTTT
d_gene: TRBD2; j_gene: TRBJ2-7; abundance: NA; v_gene: TRBV6-6; CDR3aa: CASRGTSGSYEQYF; CDR3nt: TGTGCCAGTCGGGGAACTAGCGGGAGCTACGAGCAGTACTTC
d_gene: TRBD2; j_gene: TRBJ2-1; abundance: NA; v_gene: TRBV19; CDR3aa: CASSGTSFHNEQFF; CDR3nt: TGTGCCAGTAGTGGGACTAGTTTCCACAATGAGCAGTTCTTC
d_gene: NA; j_gene: TRBJ1-3; abundance: NA; v_gene: TRBV27; CDR3aa: CASSPISGGNTIYF; CDR3nt: TGTGCCAGCAGCCCAATATCAGGTGGAAACACCATATATTTT
d_gene: TRBD2; j_gene: TRBJ2-1; abundance: NA; v_gene: TRBV7-6; CDR3aa: CASSLRTSGNNEQFF; CDR3nt: TGTGCCAGCAGCTTAAGAACTAGCGGTAACAATGAGCAGTTCTTC
d_gene: NA; j_gene: TRBJ1-5; abundance: NA; v_gene: TRBV7-2; CDR3aa: CASSLSRGSQPQHF; CDR3nt: TGTGCCAGCAGCTTATCTAGGGGTTCGCAGCCCCAGCATTTT
d_gene: NA; j_gene: TRBJ1-2; abundance: NA; v_gene: TRBV4-2; CDR3aa: CASSDPHTGNYGYTF; CDR3nt: TGTGCCAGCAGCGACCCTCATACAGGAAACTATGGCTACACCTTC
d_gene: TRBD2; j_gene: TRBJ2-7; abundance: NA; v_gene: TRBV19; CDR3aa: CASQSSGGYLYEQYF; CDR3nt: TGTGCCAGCCAATCTAGCGGGGGGTACTTGTACGAGCAGTACTTC
d_gene: NA; j_gene: TRBJ1-2; abundance: NA; v_gene: TRBV18; CDR3aa: CASSPSDSYGYTF; CDR3nt: TGTGCCAGCTCACCATCCGACAGCTATGGCTACACCTTC
d_gene: NA; j_gene: TRBJ1-5; abundance: NA; v_gene: TRBV28; CDR3aa: CASSSGAGNQPQHF; CDR3nt: TGTGCCAGCAGTTCAGGGGCTGGGAATCAGCCCCAGCATTTT
d_gene: TRBD1; j_gene: TRBJ2-2; abundance: NA; v_gene: TRBV19; CDR3aa: CASSFWTGGAGELFF; CDR3nt: TGTGCCAGTAGTTTTTGGACAGGGGGCGCCGGGGAGCTGTTTTTT
d_gene: NA; j_gene: TRBJ1-3; abundance: once; v_gene: TRBV9; CDR3aa: CARTQQGVNSGNTIYF; CDR3nt: TGTGCCAGAACCCAACAGGGCGTTAACTCTGGAAACACCATATATTTT
d_gene: TRBD2; j_gene: TRBJ2-1; abundance: NA; v_gene: TRBV30; CDR3aa: CAWTPGTSGYNEQFF; CDR3nt: TGTGCCTGGACCCCCGGGACTAGCGGCTACAATGAGCAGTTCTTC
d_gene: NA; j_gene: TRBJ2-7; abundance: NA; v_gene: TRBV5-1; CDR3aa: CASSGNRASSYEQYF; CDR3nt: TGCGCCAGCAGCGGTAACAGGGCGTCATCCTACGAGCAGTACTTC
d_gene: TRBD1; j_gene: TRBJ2-7; abundance: NA; v_gene: TRBV5-1; CDR3aa: CASSLFYPTATGAGYEQYF; CDR3nt: TGCGCCAGCAGCTTGTTTTACCCTACGGCGACAGGGGCCGGCTACGAGCAGTACTTC
d_gene: TRBD2; j_gene: TRBJ2-4; abundance: NA; v_gene: TRBV6-5; CDR3aa: CASSYLAGGNIQYF; CDR3nt: TGTGCCAGCAGTTACTTAGCGGGGGGAAACATTCAGTACTTC
d_gene: TRBD1; j_gene: TRBJ1-2; abundance: NA; v_gene: TRBV9; CDR3aa: CASSPRQGGIYGYTF; CDR3nt: TGTGCCAGCAGCCCCCGACAGGGGGGAATCTATGGCTACACCTTC
d_gene: TRBD1; j_gene: TRBJ2-7; abundance: NA; v_gene: TRBV18; CDR3aa: CASSRQGNAYEQYF; CDR3nt: TGTGCCAGCTCACGACAGGGTAACGCCTACGAGCAGTACTTC
d_gene: TRBD2; j_gene: TRBJ2-7; abundance: few; v_gene: TRBV7-6; CDR3aa: CASSLAGGRAGEQYF; CDR3nt: TGTGCCAGCAGCTTAGCAGGCGGGAGGGCTGGCGAGCAGTACTTC
d_gene: NA; j_gene: TRBJ1-5; abundance: NA; v_gene: TRBV28; CDR3aa: CASSFLNQPQHF; CDR3nt: TGTGCCAGCAGTTTTTTAAATCAGCCCCAGCATTTT
d_gene: TRBD2; j_gene: TRBJ2-7; abundance: NA; v_gene: TRBV27; CDR3aa: CASSFLAGGNKPYEQYF; CDR3nt: TGTGCCAGCAGTTTTCTAGCGGGAGGAAATAAACCCTACGAGCAGTACTTC
d_gene: TRBD1; j_gene: TRBJ2-7; abundance: NA; v_gene: TRBV11-2; CDR3aa: CASSPHPGQGIYEQYF; CDR3nt: TGTGCCAGCAGCCCGCATCCGGGACAGGGGATCTACGAGCAGTACTTC
d_gene: TRBD2; j_gene: TRBJ2-1; abundance: NA; v_gene: TRBV29-1; CDR3aa: CSVDGTSVNEQFF; CDR3nt: TGCAGCGTTGATGGGACTAGCGTCAATGAGCAGTTCTTC
d_gene: TRBD1; j_gene: TRBJ2-2; abundance: NA; v_gene: TRBV29-1; CDR3aa: CSVETGDTGELFF; CDR3nt: TGCAGCGTTGAAACAGGGGACACCGGGGAGCTGTTTTTT
d_gene: TRBD2; j_gene: TRBJ2-7; abundance: NA; v_gene: TRBV29-1; CDR3aa: CSVQGLAMYEQYF; CDR3nt: TGCAGCGTTCAGGGACTAGCTATGTACGAGCAGTACTTC
d_gene: NA; j_gene: TRBJ2-7; abundance: NA; v_gene: TRBV28; CDR3aa: CATGRGNF; CDR3nt: TGTGCCACCGGCCGGGGGAACTTC
d_gene: TRBD1; j_gene: TRBJ2-2; abundance: NA; v_gene: TRBV4-1; CDR3aa: CASRRAGTETTELFF; CDR3nt: TGCGCCAGCAGGCGCGCCGGGACAGAGACCACGGAGCTGTTTTTT
d_gene: TRBD1; j_gene: TRBJ2-1; abundance: NA; v_gene: TRBV7-2; CDR3aa: CASSLVGDRGYNEQFF; CDR3nt: TGTGCCAGCAGCTTAGTAGGCGACAGGGGGTACAATGAGCAGTTCTTC
d_gene: NA; j_gene: TRBJ2-3; abundance: once; v_gene: TRBV9; CDR3aa: CASSVGGRLGTDTQYF; CDR3nt: TGTGCCAGCAGCGTAGGGGGGCGGCTTGGCACAGATACGCAGTATTTT
d_gene: NA; j_gene: TRBJ2-2; abundance: NA; v_gene: TRBV6-5; CDR3aa: CASSYSFTGELFF; CDR3nt: TGTGCCAGCAGTTACTCCTTCACCGGGGAGCTGTTTTTT
d_gene: TRBD2; j_gene: TRBJ2-7; abundance: NA; v_gene: TRBV19; CDR3aa: CASSLIVTSGGTVPYEQYF; CDR3nt: TGTGCCAGTAGCCTTATTGTCACTAGCGGGGGCACCGTACCCTACGAGCAGTACTTC
d_gene: TRBD1; j_gene: TRBJ1-2; abundance: NA; v_gene: TRBV25-1; CDR3aa: CASSVWGQVDGYTF; CDR3nt: TGTGCCAGCAGTGTATGGGGACAGGTTGATGGCTACACCTTC
d_gene: TRBD1; j_gene: TRBJ2-7; abundance: NA; v_gene: TRBV6-6; CDR3aa: CASRRQGTANYEQYF; CDR3nt: TGTGCCAGCAGACGACAGGGAACGGCAAACTACGAGCAGTACTTC
d_gene: NA; j_gene: TRBJ1-3; abundance: NA; v_gene: TRBV5-1; CDR3aa: CASSRGNDGNTIYF; CDR3nt: TGCGCCAGCAGTAGGGGAAATGACGGAAACACCATATATTTT
d_gene: TRBD1; j_gene: TRBJ2-3; abundance: NA; v_gene: TRBV14; CDR3aa: CASSSDRHTQYF; CDR3nt: TGTGCCAGCAGCTCGGACAGGCATACGCAGTATTTT
d_gene: TRBD1; j_gene: TRBJ2-2; abundance: NA; v_gene: TRBV7-9; CDR3aa: CASPPTGGANTGELFF; CDR3nt: TGTGCCAGCCCCCCGACAGGGGGCGCGAACACCGGGGAGCTGTTTTTT
d_gene: TRBD2; j_gene: TRBJ2-7; abundance: NA; v_gene: TRBV27; CDR3aa: CASSSTGLAGGNEQYF; CDR3nt: TGTGCCAGCAGTTCCACGGGACTAGCGGGGGGGAATGAGCAGTACTTC